This TCR beta chain emerged from a study of blood T cell repertoires in COVID-19. About the research overall: Both acute and convalescent COVID-19 samples were obtained from the United States, Italy and Spain.

Study processing details: Amplifying reference gene primers gave estimates of nucleated cell counts. TCRdb's table, derived via immunoSEQ multiplex PCR, lists solely in-frame clones and lacks some. The D gene and trimming were derived from the DNA, and the V and J assignments and clone size from that table. This table holds hundreds of thousands of clones, about nine tenths found once. This receptor was identified in a man between 60 and 75 years old who had recovered from COVID-19. The sample comprised peripheral blood.

The CDR3 DNA reads TGTGCCAGCACCTCCGCTGGGGGCCTTGAAAAACTGTTTTTT. Its protein is CASTSAGGLEKLFF. V usage is TRBV28 and J usage is TRBJ1-4; weak D call: TRBD1 (6 bases). This CDR3 has 14 residues. The V gene's germline CDR1 is MDHEN and CDR2 SYDVKM. Trimming left V 7 bases short and J 7 bases short, with 16 bases between.